Sequencing of this T cell receptor beta chain was carried out in a study of shared clonotypes between healthy human individuals. This CDR3 is 11 amino acids long. Trimming took off 5 bases at V and 1 base at J, with 2 bases between the two ends. CDR1 is SGHTA, CDR2 FQGNSA, per germline. Repertoires were generated with immunoSEQ multiplex PCR, while TCRdb's copy carries only in-frame clones and drops some. Of approximately 1,500,000 clones in the sample, over 95% were seen once. The sequencing input was naive CD4+ T cells sorted from blood. The subset was: CD45RA+ positively selected. The chain couples TRBV7-2 to TRBJ2-5, with D unresolved. The origin of this receptor is a man aged 25-40 years in good health. This CDR3 reads CASSAQETQYF. The CDR3 nucleotides are TGTGCCAGCAGCGCCCAAGAGACCCAGTACTTC. The variable domain in full, with the rest retrieved from reference TRBV7-2 and TRBJ2-5, is GAGVSQSPSNKVTEKGKDVELRCDPISGHTALYWYRQSLGQGLEFLIYFQGNSAPDKSGLPSDRFSAERTGGSVSTLTIQRTQQEDSAVYLCASSAQETQYFGPGTRLLVL.